In this sample, the clone carrying this TCR beta chain turned up a few times. V lost 4 bases and J 4 bases, leaving 11 bases between the germline ends. Per the germline V gene, CDR1 is MNHEY and CDR2 is SVGAGI. CDR3 length equals 13 residues. This record comes from a study of blood T cell repertoires in COVID-19. Looking at the study overall: Samples representing acute and convalescent COVID-19 were sourced from the United States, Italy and Spain.

Sequencing was performed with immunoSEQ multiplex PCR; in TCRdb, only in-frame clones are kept and a portion is missing. Of about 160,000 clones detected, roughly 80% appear once; the ten largest clones hold roughly 7%. Seattle patients were enrolled while actively infected and followed longitudinally. Sequencing input: peripheral blood. The source of this sequence is a woman in her forties with COVID-19, enrolled during active disease. The chain joins TRBV6-5 to TRBJ2-7; possible D gene TRBD1, 5 bases. DNA for the CDR3: TGTGCCAGCAGTTTACTCGGACAATACGAGCAGTACTTC. This gives the protein CASSLLGQYEQYF.